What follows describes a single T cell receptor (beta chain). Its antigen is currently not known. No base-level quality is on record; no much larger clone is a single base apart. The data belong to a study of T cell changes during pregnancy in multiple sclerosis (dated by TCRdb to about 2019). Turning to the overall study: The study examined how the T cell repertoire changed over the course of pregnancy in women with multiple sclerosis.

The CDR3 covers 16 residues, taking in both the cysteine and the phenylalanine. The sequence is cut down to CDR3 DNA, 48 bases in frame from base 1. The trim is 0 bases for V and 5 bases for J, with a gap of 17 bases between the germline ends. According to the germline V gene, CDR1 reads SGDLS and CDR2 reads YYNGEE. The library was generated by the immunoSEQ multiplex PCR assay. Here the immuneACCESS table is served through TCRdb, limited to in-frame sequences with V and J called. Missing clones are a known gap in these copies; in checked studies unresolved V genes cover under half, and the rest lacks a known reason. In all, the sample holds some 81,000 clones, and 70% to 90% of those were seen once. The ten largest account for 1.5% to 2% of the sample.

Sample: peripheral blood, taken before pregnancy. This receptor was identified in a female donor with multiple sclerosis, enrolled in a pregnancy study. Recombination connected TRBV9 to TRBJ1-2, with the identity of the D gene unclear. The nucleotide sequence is TGTGCCAGCAGCGTAGACCCTCAGCCCTCGGGGTATGGCTACACCTTC. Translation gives CASSVDPQPSGYGYTF.